The following is a TCR beta chain sequence with its context. Its antigen has not been determined. Base quality data are lacking; no much larger clone is found one base away. These data belong to a study of T cells in localized non-small cell lung cancer (dated by TCRdb to 2020 to 2021). In terms of the full investigation: T cell repertoires of 200 to 250 early-stage NSCLC patients were analyzed, with tumors being compared against uninvolved tumor-adjacent lungs. The mean age of the NSCLC patients was under 70 years, with 130 or so men and around 99 women. The cohort consisted of approximately 240 treatment-naive NSCLC patients whose localized lung tumors had been resected.

At diagnosis, tumor, uninvolved tumor-adjacent lung and peripheral blood were collected and then preserved as a mix of FFPE and fresh-frozen material. Blood samples were analyzed as peripheral blood mononuclear cells for TCR repertoire profiling. What the research found in general, with its limitations: Higher blood T cell density associated with longer overall survival, while higher adjacent-lung clonality associated with shorter survival. Multi-region tumor sequencing was not performed, so intratumor heterogeneity could not be excluded. A median of roughly 50 of the top 100 tumor clones turned up in the paired uninvolved adjacent lung, and 28 of those clones also ranked among the top 100 of that same adjacent lung. Uninvolved tumor-adjacent lung showed the highest T cell clonality, higher than tumor, which suggests more focused antigenic responses in the adjacent lung. Because of the exploratory design, TCR variables were selected using unadjusted p-values without false-discovery rate correction.

The immunoSEQ Assay was used to sequence TCR beta CDR3 regions from DNA. The study's processing was this. To compute T cell density, TCR beta template counts were normalized to usable DNA, which was estimated by amplifying housekeeping genes. Using the preseqR package, richness was estimated by extrapolating to 120,000 templates for tissue samples and 400,000 templates for PBMC samples. Clonality was defined as one minus Pielou's evenness. To identify tissue-enriched TCRs, differential abundance testing was run on productive amino-acid clonotypes with a minimum total count of 5 and an alpha of 0.1. Repertoire overlap between compartments was quantified with the Jaccard Index and Morisita Overlap Index. TCR beta CDR3s were clustered by GLIPH together with public tetramer-defined viral CDR3s, and at least three viral sequences plus V-gene enrichment were required for viral motifs. Drawn from immuneACCESS, this table holds only the in-frame rearrangements with V and J called that TCRdb kept. Clones are partly lost; checked studies trace under half to an unresolved V gene and leave the rest unexplained. The D gene and trimming were derived from the DNA, and the V and J assignments and clone size from that table. In all, the sample holds fewer than 90,000 clones, and around 82% of those were seen once. Of the sample, under 25% falls within the top ten clones.

The source material was PBMCs, sampled before any cancer treatment. The TCR was taken from a man aged 35-69 years with stage II squamous cell lung carcinoma.

The sequenced DNA: TGTGCCAGCAGCCATTCCCGACAACCCTCTGGAAACACCATATATTTT. Its protein product is CASSHSRQPSGNTIYF. The rearrangement combines TRBV14 with TRBJ1-3; no D gene call is confident. At the junction V is shortened by 3 bases and J by 0 bases, with 12 bases in between. Including cysteine and phenylalanine, the CDR3 has 16 amino acids. Just CDR3 DNA is preserved here, 48 bases in frame from base 1. The germline V gene sets CDR1 to SGHDN and CDR2 to FVKESK.